This TCR beta chain was documented in a study of coeliac disease. Study background: Without high-resolution HLA typing, biased TRBV7-2 usage was examined as a proof of principle. Study-wide points: Active celiac intraepithelial and lamina propria samples had lower TRB and TRG clonality than control samples. According to the authors, this method cannot detect gliadin-specific T cells in an unbiased way.

Sequencing used one aliquot of approximately 490,000 cells per fraction. The germline V gene encodes CDR1 SGHRS and CDR2 YFSETQ. The CDR3 length is 14 residues. The ends lost 4 bases at V and 7 bases at J; junction bases unmatched: 9. A word on this clone: Its antigen remains unknown.

Produced via immunoSEQ multiplex PCR; TCRdb's table is partial and in-frame only. Found here are more than 4,000 clones, less than 75% of them singletons; the top ten hold roughly 15%. This sequence was found in a woman younger than 35 with active celiac disease. The chain couples TRBV5-1 to TRBJ1-2; 8 nucleotides align to TRBD1. The sample consisted of intraepithelial lymphocytes from the gut. The DNA for the CDR3 is TGCGCCAGCAGCGCCACTCAGGGGGCGGGTGGCTACACCTTC. It encodes CASSATQGAGGYTF. The full variable domain, its missing parts supplied by reference TRBV5-1 and TRBJ1-2, is KAGVTQTPRYLIKTRGQQVTLSCSPISGHRSVSWYQQTPGQGLQFLFEYFSETQRNKGNFPGRFSGRQFSNSRSEMNVSTLELGDSALYLCASSATQGAGGYTFGSGTRLTVV.